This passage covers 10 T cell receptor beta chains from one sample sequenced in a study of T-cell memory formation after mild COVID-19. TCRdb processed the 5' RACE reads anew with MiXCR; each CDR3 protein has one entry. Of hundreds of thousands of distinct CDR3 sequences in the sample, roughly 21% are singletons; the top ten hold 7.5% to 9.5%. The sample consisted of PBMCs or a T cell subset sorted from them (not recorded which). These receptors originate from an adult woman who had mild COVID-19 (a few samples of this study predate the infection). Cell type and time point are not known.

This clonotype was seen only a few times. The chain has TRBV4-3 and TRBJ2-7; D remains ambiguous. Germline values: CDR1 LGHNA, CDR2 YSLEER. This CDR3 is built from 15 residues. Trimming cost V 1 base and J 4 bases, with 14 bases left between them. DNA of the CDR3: TGCGCCAGCAGCCAAGTACGAGGTCTGGGTTACGAGCAGTACTTC. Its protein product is CASSQVRGLGYEQYF.

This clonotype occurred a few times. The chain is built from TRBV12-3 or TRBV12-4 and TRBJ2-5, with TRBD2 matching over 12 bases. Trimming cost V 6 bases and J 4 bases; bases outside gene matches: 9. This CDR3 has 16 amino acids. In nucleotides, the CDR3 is TGTGCCAGCAGCTTACGGACTAGCGGGGATGGAGAGACCCAGTACTTC. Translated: CASSLRTSGDGETQYF.

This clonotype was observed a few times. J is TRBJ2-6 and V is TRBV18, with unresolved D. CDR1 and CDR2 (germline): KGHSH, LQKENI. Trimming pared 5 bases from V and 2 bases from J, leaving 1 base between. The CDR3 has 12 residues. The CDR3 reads CASSTGANVLTF. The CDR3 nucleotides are TGTGCCAGCTCAACTGGGGCCAACGTCCTGACTTTC.

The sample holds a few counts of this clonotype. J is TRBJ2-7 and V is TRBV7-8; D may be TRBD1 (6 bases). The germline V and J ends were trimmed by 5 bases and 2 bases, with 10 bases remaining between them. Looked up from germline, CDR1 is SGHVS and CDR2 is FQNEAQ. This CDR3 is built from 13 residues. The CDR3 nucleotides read TGTGCCAGCAGCGCCAGGACAGCCTACGAGCAGTACTTC. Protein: CASSARTAYEQYF.

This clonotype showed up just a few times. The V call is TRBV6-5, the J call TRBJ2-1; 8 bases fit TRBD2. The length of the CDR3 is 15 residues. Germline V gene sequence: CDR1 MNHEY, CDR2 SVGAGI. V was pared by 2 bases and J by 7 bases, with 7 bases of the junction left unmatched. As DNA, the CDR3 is TGTGCCAGCAGTTACGGGCGGGAGGCGGCGAATGAGCAGTTCTTC. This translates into CASSYGREAANEQFF.

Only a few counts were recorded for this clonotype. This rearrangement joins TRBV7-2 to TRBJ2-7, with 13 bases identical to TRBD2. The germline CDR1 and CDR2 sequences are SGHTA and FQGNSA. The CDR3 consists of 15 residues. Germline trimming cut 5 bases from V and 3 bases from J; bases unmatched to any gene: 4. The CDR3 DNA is TGTGCCAGCAGCGTCGGGACTAGCGGGGACTACGAGCAGTACTTC. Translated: CASSVGTSGDYEQYF.

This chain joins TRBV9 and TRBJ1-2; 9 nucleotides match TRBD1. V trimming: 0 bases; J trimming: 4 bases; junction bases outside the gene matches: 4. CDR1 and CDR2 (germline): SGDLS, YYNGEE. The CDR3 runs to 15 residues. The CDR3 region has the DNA TGTGCCAGCAGCGTAGGGACAGGGGACCTCTATGGCTACACCTTC. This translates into CASSVGTGDLYGYTF.

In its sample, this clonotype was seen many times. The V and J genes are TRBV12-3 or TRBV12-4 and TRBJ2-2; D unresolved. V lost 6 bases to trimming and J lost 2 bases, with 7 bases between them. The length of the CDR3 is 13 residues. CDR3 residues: CASRTSNTGELFF. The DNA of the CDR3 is TGTGCCAGCAGAACCAGTAACACCGGGGAGCTGTTTTTT.

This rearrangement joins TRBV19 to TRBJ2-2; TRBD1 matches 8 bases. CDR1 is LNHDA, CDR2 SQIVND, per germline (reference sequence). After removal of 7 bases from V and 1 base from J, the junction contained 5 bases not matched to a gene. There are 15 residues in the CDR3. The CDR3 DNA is TGTGCCAGTAAGACCGGGACAGGGAACACCGGGGAGCTGTTTTTT. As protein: CASKTGTGNTGELFF.

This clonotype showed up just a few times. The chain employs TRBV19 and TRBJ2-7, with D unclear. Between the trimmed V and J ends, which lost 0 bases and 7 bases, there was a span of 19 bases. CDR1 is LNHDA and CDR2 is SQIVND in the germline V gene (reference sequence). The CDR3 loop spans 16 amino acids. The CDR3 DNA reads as TGTGCCAGTAGTATAGATGGTCCGACCATTCGAGAAGAGCAGTACTTC. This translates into CASSIDGPTIREEQYF.